This T cell receptor (beta chain) came from a study of blood T cells in healthy people across ages. There are a few counts of this clonotype. Through a sample-barcoded 5' primer and a J-beta primer mix, a second PCR was run for 7 to 11 cycles. Using its own MiXCR run on the 5' RACE reads, TCRdb lists one record per CDR3 protein. Of around 2 million distinct CDR3 sequences in the sample, more than 35% were seen once. The CDR3 has 11 residues. Germline lookup yields CDR1 GTSNPN and CDR2 SVGIG (reference sequence). Trimming left V 4 bases short and J 9 bases short, with 12 bases between. The clonotype originates from a human donor in good health. Sequencing was done on a sample of blood. The gene calls are TRBV30 and TRBJ1-1; D gene unclear. The CDR3 region is CAWTQGRKAFF. CDR3 DNA: TGTGCCTGGACACAAGGGAGAAAAGCTTTCTTT.